What follows describes a single T cell receptor beta chain. The data originate from a study of blood T cell repertoires in COVID-19. Study-level background: T cells, B-cell-depleted T cells, or PBMCs supplied cDNA or gDNA.

Germline V gene lookup returns CDR1 MNHEY and CDR2 SMNVEV (reference sequence). The V and J ends lost 6 bases and 10 bases respectively, with 12 bases between them. CDR3 size: 12 residues. In assigning cohorts, the study relied on participant-reported clinical history. The table came from immunoSEQ multiplex PCR; TCRdb's copy has only in-frame clones and leaves some out. The sample holds about 180,000 clones, about 91% seen once. This chain joins TRBV27 and TRBJ1-4; D is ambiguous. This sequence was found in a woman between 40 and 50 years old with acute COVID-19. The sample consisted of PBMCs or T cells enriched from blood (not recorded which). In DNA form, the CDR3 reads TGTGCCAGCAGCCGAGCCGATGGAAAACTGTTTTTT. Amino acids: CASSRADGKLFF. Full variable domain (missing parts from reference TRBV27 and TRBJ1-4): EAQVTQNPRYLITVTGKKLTVTCSQNMNHEYMSWYRQDPGLGLRQIYYSMNVEVTDKGDVPEGYKVSRKEKRNFPLILESPSPNQTSLYFCASSRADGKLFFGSGTQLSVL.